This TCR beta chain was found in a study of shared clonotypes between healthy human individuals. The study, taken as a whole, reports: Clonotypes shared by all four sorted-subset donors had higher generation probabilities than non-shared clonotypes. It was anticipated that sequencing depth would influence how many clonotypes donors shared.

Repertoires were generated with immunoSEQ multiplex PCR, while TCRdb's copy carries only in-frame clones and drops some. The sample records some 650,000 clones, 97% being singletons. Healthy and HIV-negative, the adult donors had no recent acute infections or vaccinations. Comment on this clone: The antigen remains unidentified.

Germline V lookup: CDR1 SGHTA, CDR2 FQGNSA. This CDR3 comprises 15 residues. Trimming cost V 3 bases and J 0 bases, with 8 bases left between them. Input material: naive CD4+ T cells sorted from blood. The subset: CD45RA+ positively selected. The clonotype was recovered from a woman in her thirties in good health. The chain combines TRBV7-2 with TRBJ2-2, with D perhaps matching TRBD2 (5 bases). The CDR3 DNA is TGTGCCAGCAGCTTCCGAGGGCCGAACACCGGGGAGCTGTTTTTT. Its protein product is CASSFRGPNTGELFF.